Listed below are T cell receptor beta chains from one sample, sequenced in a study of CD8 T cells in ankylosing spondylitis. Each CDR3 protein is one row after TCRdb ran MiXCR on the 5' RACE reads. The sample consists of 700,000 to 1,000,000 distinct CDR3 sequences, about 10% of them appearing once. Sequences were obtained from blood, either unsorted or a sorted T cell fraction (not recorded which). The receptors come from a male donor with ankylosing spondylitis. Both conserved end residues are part of each CDR3. The D gene is left open where the match is weak. Clone size appears in some rows only: once, few, many, or a class for an expanded clone.

d_call clone_size j_call v_call cdr3_aa cdr3_nt
TRBD1 few TRBJ2-7 TRBV28 CASRRQGDRYEQYF TGTGCCAGCAGGAGACAGGGGGATAGGTACGAGCAGTACTTC
TRBD1 few TRBJ2-3 TRBV29-1 CSVGGGPSTDTQYF TGCAGCGTTGGAGGGGGCCCGAGCACAGATACGCAGTATTTT
- many TRBJ1-2 TRBV15 CATSRDRGGYTF TGTGCCACCAGCAGAGATAGAGGAGGCTACACCTTC
TRBD1 - TRBJ1-2 TRBV28 CASSLGQGASGYTF TGTGCCAGCAGTCTGGGACAGGGGGCTTCAGGCTACACCTTC
- - TRBJ2-3 TRBV7-2 CASSLGVLLADTQYF TGTGCCAGCAGCTTAGGGGTCCTTTTGGCAGATACGCAGTATTTT
- many TRBJ1-5 TRBV30 CAWSIGVGQPQHF TGTGCCTGGAGTATAGGGGTAGGTCAGCCCCAGCATTTT
- - TRBJ1-1 TRBV5-1 CASSFRAGTEAFF TGCGCCAGCAGCTTCAGGGCTGGCACTGAAGCTTTCTTT
- - TRBJ2-1 TRBV10-3 CAISHTPSSYNEQFF TGTGCCATCAGTCATACTCCGAGCTCCTACAATGAGCAGTTCTTC
TRBD2 few TRBJ2-7 TRBV19 CASSRTSGISYEQYF TGTGCCAGTAGTAGAACTAGCGGGATCTCCTACGAGCAGTACTTC
- - TRBJ1-2 TRBV5-1 CASSFREGAYGYTF TGCGCCAGCAGCTTCCGTGAAGGGGCCTATGGCTACACCTTC
- - TRBJ2-1 TRBV5-8 CASSLNRDGYNEQFF TGTGCCAGCAGCTTGAACCGGGACGGATACAATGAGCAGTTCTTC
- - TRBJ1-4 TRBV6-6 CASSSPDWEKLFF TGTGCCAGCAGTTCCCCGGACTGGGAAAAACTGTTTTTT
- few TRBJ1-1 TRBV20-1 CSARRFSGNTEAFF TGCAGTGCTAGAAGGTTTTCAGGGAACACTGAAGCTTTCTTT
- many TRBJ2-5 TRBV5-1 CASSLEAETQYF TGTGCCAGCAGCTTAGAGGCAGAGACCCAGTACTTC
- - TRBJ1-1 TRBV20-1 CSAPTTGNTEAFF TGCAGTGCGCCGACCACGGGGAACACTGAAGCTTTCTTT
TRBD1 - TRBJ2-7 TRBV18 CASSPPSGGRNEQYF TGTGCCAGCTCACCACCATCAGGGGGCCGGAACGAGCAGTACTTC
- - TRBJ2-7 TRBV20-1 CSAKVRPYQGYEQYF TGCAGTGCTAAGGTCCGACCATACCAGGGCTACGAGCAGTACTTC
- many TRBJ1-1 TRBV5-1 CASSLEGANTEAFF TGCGCCAGCAGCTTGGAGGGTGCGAACACTGAAGCTTTCTTT
- - TRBJ2-1 TRBV7-3 CASSPRPSNEQFF TGTGCCAGCAGCCCCCGACCCAGCAATGAGCAGTTCTTC
- many TRBJ1-5 TRBV4-2 CASSQDWALGLNQPQHF TGTGCCAGCAGCCAAGATTGGGCCCTGGGTCTCAATCAGCCCCAGCATTTT
TRBD2 few TRBJ2-1 TRBV4-3 CASSRSSGGHNEQFF TGCGCCAGCAGCCGCTCTAGCGGGGGCCACAATGAGCAGTTCTTC
TRBD2 - TRBJ2-3 TRBV24-1 CATSDTKTSGPTDTQYF TGTGCCACCAGTGACACCAAGACTAGCGGACCCACAGATACGCAGTATTTT
TRBD2 few TRBJ2-5 TRBV20-1 CSARVAGAWETQYF TGCAGTGCTAGGGTAGCGGGAGCATGGGAGACCCAGTACTTC
- few TRBJ2-7 TRBV20-1 CSAMDQSSYEQYF TGCAGTGCTATGGACCAGAGCTCCTACGAGCAGTACTTC
TRBD1 few TRBJ2-3 TRBV7-8 CASSLATGLDTQYF TGTGCCAGCAGCTTAGCGACAGGGCTAGATACGCAGTATTTT
- few TRBJ2-6 TRBV7-2 CASSPGRSWANVLTF TGTGCCAGCAGCCCCGGACGTAGCTGGGCCAACGTCCTGACTTTC
TRBD1 many TRBJ1-3 TRBV29-1 CSVLRDRDGNTIYF TGCAGCGTACTCCGGGACAGGGATGGAAACACCATATATTTT
- - TRBJ1-1 TRBV7-9 CASSRSIGGNTEAFF TGTGCCAGCAGTCGCTCGATAGGGGGGAACACTGAAGCTTTCTTT
- few TRBJ2-3 TRBV12-3/TRBV12-4 CASSLQGMIDTQYF TGTGCCAGCAGTTTACAGGGGATGATAGATACGCAGTATTTT
- few TRBJ2-7 TRBV7-8 CASSLDLQLYEQYF TGTGCCAGCAGCTTAGATTTACAGCTCTACGAGCAGTACTTC
TRBD1 once TRBJ2-5 TRBV20-1 CSAADRTQETQYF TGCAGTGCTGCGGACAGGACACAAGAGACCCAGTACTTC
- - TRBJ1-2 TRBV7-9 CASSLYLPDSHGYTF TGTGCCAGCAGCTTATATCTCCCGGACAGTCATGGCTACACCTTC
- few TRBJ2-1 TRBV27 CASSFSPMYNEQFF TGTGCCAGCAGTTTCTCTCCTATGTACAATGAGCAGTTCTTC
- - TRBJ1-3 TRBV4-3 CASGHRRPGNTIYF TGCGCCAGCGGGCACCGGAGGCCTGGAAACACCATATATTTT
TRBD1 many TRBJ2-5 TRBV20-1 CSARAPTGWAETQYF TGCAGTGCTAGAGCCCCGACAGGGTGGGCGGAGACCCAGTACTTC
- - TRBJ2-1 TRBV15 CATSRSINEQFF TGTGCCACCAGCAGGTCCATCAATGAGCAGTTCTTC
- - TRBJ1-5 TRBV29-1 CSVKARGQPQHF TGCAGCGTTAAGGCCCGGGGTCAGCCCCAGCATTTT
- - TRBJ2-7 TRBV20-1 CSAYPTTSYEQYF TGCAGTGCTTACCCCACTACCTCCTACGAGCAGTACTTC
TRBD2 once TRBJ2-1 TRBV14 CASRRLAGIFNEQFF TGTGCCAGCAGACGACTAGCGGGTATCTTCAATGAGCAGTTCTTC
TRBD2 - TRBJ2-1 TRBV4-1 CASSQGRLAGNEQFF TGCGCCAGCAGCCAAGGTCGACTAGCGGGCAATGAGCAGTTCTTC
- - TRBJ1-1 TRBV12-3/TRBV12-4 CASSLGSGKANTEAFF TGTGCCAGCAGTTTAGGGTCAGGGAAGGCGAACACTGAAGCTTTCTTT
- - TRBJ1-1 TRBV10-3 CAISDRGGRYMNTEAFF TGTGCCATCAGTGACAGGGGCGGGCGTTATATGAACACTGAAGCTTTCTTT
- many TRBJ2-2 TRBV20-1 CSAIPRFGELFF TGCAGTGCTATTCCCCGGTTTGGGGAGCTGTTTTTT
- few TRBJ1-2 TRBV7-2 CASSFDGLGYGYTF TGTGCCAGCAGCTTCGACGGGTTGGGCTATGGCTACACCTTC
- few TRBJ2-5 TRBV12-3/TRBV12-4 CASSFNAQETQYF TGTGCCAGCAGTTTTAATGCACAAGAGACCCAGTACTTC
TRBD1 few TRBJ1-4 TRBV7-2 CASSLAGGRGDEKLFF TGTGCCAGCAGCTTGGCAGGGGGCCGCGGGGATGAAAAACTGTTTTTT
- few TRBJ1-1 TRBV5-1 CASSLMRENTEAFF TGCGCCAGCAGCTTGATGAGGGAGAACACTGAAGCTTTCTTT
- - TRBJ1-1 TRBV28 CASSLWDSRAFF TGTGCCAGCAGTTTATGGGACTCGCGAGCTTTCTTT
TRBD1 - TRBJ1-1 TRBV7-2 CASSFQGASTEAFF TGTGCCAGCAGCTTCCAGGGGGCGAGCACTGAAGCTTTCTTT
TRBD1 few TRBJ2-3 TRBV11-1 CASSGGTGGVRGTDTQYF TGTGCCAGCAGCGGAGGGACAGGGGGCGTTCGAGGCACAGATACGCAGTATTTT
- - TRBJ2-7 TRBV7-2 CASSLANRVNLYEQYF TGTGCCAGCAGCTTAGCGAACAGGGTTAACCTTTACGAGCAGTACTTC
TRBD1 few TRBJ2-7 TRBV20-1 CSARDRVHEQYF TGCAGTGCTAGGGACAGGGTCCACGAGCAGTACTTC
- few TRBJ2-7 TRBV20-1 CSARLARRLEDYF TGCAGTGCTAGACTAGCCCGGAGACTAGAGGACTACTTC
- - TRBJ2-1 TRBV4-3 CASSPRTDLSYNEQFF TGCGCCAGCAGCCCCCGGACCGACCTCTCCTACAATGAGCAGTTCTTC
- - TRBJ1-1 TRBV7-9 CASSHGDTEAFF TGTGCCAGCAGCCATGGAGACACCGAAGCTTTCTTT
- many TRBJ2-7 TRBV5-1 CASSLGDTYSYEQYF TGCGCCAGCAGCTTGGGGGACACCTACTCCTACGAGCAGTACTTC
- - TRBJ2-7 TRBV20-1 CSANRDTSYEQYF TGCAGTGCCAACAGGGACACCTCCTACGAGCAGTACTTC
- few TRBJ2-1 TRBV12-3/TRBV12-4 CASAFSGNEQFF TGTGCCAGCGCCTTCTCTGGCAATGAGCAGTTCTTC
- - TRBJ1-1 TRBV9 CASSVRTGNTEAFF TGTGCCAGCAGTGTGAGAACCGGGAACACTGAAGCTTTCTTT